These 20 T cell receptor beta chains share one sample of origin, sequenced in a study of CD8 T cells in Susac syndrome. Random hexamers were used to reverse transcribe an amount of roughly 0.5 to 1 ug RNA. From the immunoSEQ multiplex PCR reads, TCRdb called clonotypes with MiXCR, one entry per CDR3 protein. Among hundreds of thousands of distinct CDR3 sequences, about 88% were seen once, and the ten largest hold approximately 0.11%. The specimen sequenced was CD8+ T cells from PBMCs. The receptors shown here come from a human donor with multiple sclerosis.

The rearrangement links TRBV20-1 to TRBJ2-7; 11 bases align to TRBD2. CDR3 length: 14 residues. The ends lost 0 bases at V and 6 bases at J; junction bases unmatched: 4. The germline CDR1 and CDR2 sequences are DFQATT and SNEGSKA (reference sequence). The CDR3 region is CSARELTSGIEQYF. The DNA for the CDR3 is TGCAGTGCTAGAGAACTGACTAGCGGGATCGAGCAGTACTTC.

The rearrangement joins TRBV9 to TRBJ1-3, with a possible D match to TRBD1 (5 bases). There are 14 residues in the CDR3. Germline CDR1 and CDR2: SGDLS and YYNGEE. Trimming took off 2 bases at V and 2 bases at J, with 8 bases between the two ends. The CDR3 DNA is TGTGCCAGCAGCGTTTCCAGGGCTGGAAACACCATATATTTT. It yields the protein CASSVSRAGNTIYF.

This clonotype was seen a handful of times. This chain joins TRBV12-5 and TRBJ2-3; 7 bases are shared with TRBD2. The V gene end was trimmed by 5 bases and the J gene end by 4 bases; junction bases not matched to a gene: 0. The CDR3 has 12 residues. CDR1 and CDR2 (germline): LGHNT, FRNRAP. The CDR3 DNA reads as TGTGCTAGTGGTCGGGGGGCAGATACGCAGTATTTT. This encodes CASGRGADTQYF.

CDR3: CAWSAPNRPARQPQHF. CDR3 in DNA: TGTGCCTGGAGTGCCCCTAACCGACCGGCCCGTCAGCCCCAGCATTTT. The chain joins TRBV30 to TRBJ1-5; D call uncertain. V was cut by 1 base and J by 6 bases, with 19 bases left in between. This CDR3 region has 16 residues. Germline CDR1 GTSNPN, CDR2 SVGIG (reference sequence).

The rearrangement joins TRBV3-1 to TRBJ2-3, with TRBD1 identical over 8 bases. V lost 6 bases, J lost 1 base, and 12 bases stayed unmatched. The CDR3 totals 17 residues. Germline lookup yields CDR1 LGHDT and CDR2 YNNKEL (reference sequence). The CDR3 sequence: CASRLTVDRAGTDTQYF. In DNA, the CDR3 is TGTGCCAGCAGGCTCACGGTGGACAGGGCCGGCACAGATACGCAGTATTTT.

The chain has TRBV19 and TRBJ2-7; the D is unclear. Deletions cut 8 bases from V and 2 bases from J, with 13 bases between. The CDR3 loop spans 13 amino acids. Germline V gene lookup returns CDR1 LNHDA and CDR2 SQIVND (reference sequence). The CDR3: CASSLTPAYEQYF. CDR3 in DNA: TGTGCCAGTTCTCTCACTCCGGCCTACGAGCAGTACTTC.

This clonotype has a single count. V is TRBV20-1 and J is TRBJ2-6; the match to TRBD1 covers 8 bases. The CDR3 contains 15 residues. Germline CDR1 reads DFQATT; CDR2 reads SNEGSKA (reference sequence). With V trimmed by 5 bases and J by 2 bases, 5 bases remained unmatched. The CDR3: CSAFDRGPGANVLTF. The DNA for the CDR3 is TGCAGTGCTTTCGACAGGGGCCCTGGGGCCAACGTCCTGACTTTC.

The rearrangement joins TRBV27 to TRBJ2-1; TRBD2 aligns across 10 bases. This CDR3 spans 15 amino acids. V lost 9 bases to trimming and J lost 1 base; unmatched junction nucleotides: 6. Per germline, CDR1 MNHEY and CDR2 SMNVEV (reference sequence). CDR3 region: CASLRAGGSYNEQFF. The CDR3 DNA sequence: TGTGCCAGTTTACGAGCGGGAGGGTCCTACAATGAGCAGTTCTTC.

The rearrangement joins TRBV12-3 or TRBV12-4 to TRBJ2-5; no clear D. The V end was cut by 5 bases, the J end by 0 bases, with 13 bases between. The CDR3 runs to 15 residues. CDR3 nucleotide sequence: TGTGCCAGCAGTCCCCAGCACGGGTACCAAGAGACCCAGTACTTC. Translation: CASSPQHGYQETQYF.

This chain joins TRBV14 and TRBJ2-3; 11 bases agree with TRBD2. The trim removed 3 bases at V and 4 bases at J, leaving 9 bases unmatched. The germline V gene encodes CDR1 SGHDN and CDR2 FVKESK. CDR3 length: 17 residues. CDR3 residues: CASSQSALAGVADTQYF. DNA for the CDR3: TGTGCCAGCAGCCAGAGTGCACTAGCGGGAGTAGCAGATACGCAGTATTTT.

The rearrangement uses TRBV20-1 and TRBJ2-1, with D possibly being TRBD2 (6 bases). This CDR3 is 16 amino acids long. The V gene's germline CDR1 is DFQATT and CDR2 SNEGSKA (reference sequence). The ends were cut back, 3 bases at V and 4 bases at J, with 19 bases in the middle. For the CDR3, the DNA is TGCAGTGCTAGTCGTGAGGCGGGACCCCTATACAATGAGCAGTTCTTC. This codes for CSASREAGPLYNEQFF.

This clonotype was found once. A junction end diverges from the germline sequence, so it may reflect a read error. The chain has TRBV4-2 and TRBJ2-7; 7 positions agree with TRBD2. The CDR3 length is 16 residues. CDR1 and CDR2 from the germline V gene are LGHNA and YNFKEQ. The CDR3 is CAGSQDPTSAFYEQYF. CDR3 coding DNA: TGTGCCGGCAGCCAAGATCCAACTAGCGCGTTCTACGAGCAGTACTTC.

The rearrangement links TRBV30 to TRBJ2-7, with D perhaps TRBD1 (6 bases). The V and J ends lost 6 bases and 6 bases respectively, with 18 bases between them. Germline-derived CDR1 and CDR2 are GTSNPN and SVGIG (reference sequence). CDR3 length equals 13 residues. This CDR3 reads CACLGGSSREQYF. The DNA of the CDR3 is TGTGCCTGCCTAGGGGGTTCCTCTCGCGAGCAGTACTTC.

The V and J genes are TRBV20-1 and TRBJ2-5; no clear D. The CDR3 length is 12 residues. The germline CDR1 and CDR2 sequences are DFQATT and SNEGSKA (reference sequence). The V and J ends lost 5 bases and 0 bases respectively, with 7 bases between them. Here the CDR3 reads CSAPGDQETQYF. The CDR3 coding sequence is TGCAGTGCTCCCGGAGACCAAGAGACCCAGTACTTC.

V and J are TRBV27 and TRBJ2-1; TRBD2 aligns across 11 bases. Germline lookup yields CDR1 MNHEY and CDR2 SMNVEV (reference sequence). The CDR3 is 17 amino acids. The V segment lost 0 bases and the J segment 4 bases; nucleotides outside the gene matches: 5. This CDR3 is CASSLSTSGKGYNEQFF. In DNA form, the CDR3 reads TGTGCCAGCAGTTTATCGACTAGCGGGAAGGGGTACAATGAGCAGTTCTTC.

CDR3 amino acids: CASSIWGLAGSGGDEQFF. DNA of the CDR3: TGTGCCAGTAGTATATGGGGACTAGCGGGATCAGGGGGGGATGAGCAGTTCTTC. The rearrangement links TRBV19 to TRBJ2-1, with 13 positions matching TRBD2. There are 18 residues in the CDR3. Germline lookup yields CDR1 LNHDA and CDR2 SQIVND (reference sequence). The trim removed 2 bases at V and 8 bases at J, leaving 12 bases unmatched.

This clonotype has a single count. The chain links TRBV7-8 to TRBJ1-5; weak D call: TRBD1 (5 bases). The CDR3 is 16 residues long. Germline-derived CDR1 and CDR2 are SGHVS and FQNEAQ. The V end was cut by 1 base, the J end by 0 bases, with 10 bases between. The CDR3, as DNA: TGTGCCAGCAGCTTAGGGGTGAGGGGTAGCAATCAGCCCCAGCATTTT. Its protein product is CASSLGVRGSNQPQHF.

The gene calls are TRBV10-3 and TRBJ1-6; D call uncertain. The CDR3 has 15 amino acids. Germline CDR1 ENHRY, CDR2 SYGVKD. This chain's CDR3 is CAWGRVPSYNSPLHF. For the CDR3, the DNA is TGTGCGTGGGGAAGGGTTCCCTCCTATAATTCACCCCTCCACTTT.

The gene calls are TRBV30 and TRBJ2-7; 7 positions match TRBD1. V trimming: 2 bases; J trimming: 2 bases; junction bases outside the gene matches: 3. Germline-derived CDR1 and CDR2 are GTSNPN and SVGIG (reference sequence). CDR3 length: 13 residues. CDR3 DNA: TGTGCCTGGAGTTTTGGGACAGCCTACGAGCAGTACTTC. Translated: CAWSFGTAYEQYF.

A single count supports this clonotype. The V call is TRBV30, the J call TRBJ1-1; D is unresolved. Trimming took 4 bases from V and 4 from J, leaving 7 bases between them. The germline CDR1 and CDR2 sequences are GTSNPN and SVGIG (reference sequence). The CDR3 is 11 amino acids. The CDR3 nucleotides read TGTGCCTGGAAGGTTCTCACTGAAGCTTTCTTT. Encoded protein: CAWKVLTEAFF. The full variable domain, rest sourced from reference TRBV30 and TRBJ1-1, is SQTIHQWPATLVQPVGSPLSLECTVEGTSNPNLYWYRQAAGRGLQLLFYSVGIGQISSEVPQNLSASRPQDRQFILSSKKLLLSDSGFYLCAWKVLTEAFFGQGTRLTVV.